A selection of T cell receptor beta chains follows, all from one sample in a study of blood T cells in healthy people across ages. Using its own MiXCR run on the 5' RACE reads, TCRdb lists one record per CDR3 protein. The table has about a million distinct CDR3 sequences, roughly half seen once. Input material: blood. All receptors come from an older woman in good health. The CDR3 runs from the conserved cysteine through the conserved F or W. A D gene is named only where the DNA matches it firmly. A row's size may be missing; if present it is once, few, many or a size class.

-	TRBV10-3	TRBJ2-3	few	CATGQSNTDTQYF	TGTGCCACCGGACAGAGTAACACAGATACGCAGTATTTT
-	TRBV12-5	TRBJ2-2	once	CASGLVGGSTGELFF	TGTGCTAGTGGTTTGGTGGGGGGTTCCACCGGGGAGCTGTTTTTT
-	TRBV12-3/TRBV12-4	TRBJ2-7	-	CASTPGLTYEQYF	TGTGCCAGCACCCCGGGACTCACCTACGAGCAGTACTTC
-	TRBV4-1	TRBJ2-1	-	CASSQPLVNNEQFF	TGCGCCAGCAGCCAACCACTAGTTAACAATGAGCAGTTCTTC
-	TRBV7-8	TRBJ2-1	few	CASSLLVRGNEQFF	TGTGCCAGCAGCTTATTAGTCAGAGGCAATGAGCAGTTCTTC
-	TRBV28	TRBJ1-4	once	CASSAGLFPRKLFF	TGTGCCAGCAGTGCAGGGTTGTTCCCCCGAAAACTGTTTTTT
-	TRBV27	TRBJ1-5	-	CASSPRKGSNQPQHF	TGTGCCAGCAGTCCCAGGAAGGGTAGCAATCAGCCCCAGCATTTT
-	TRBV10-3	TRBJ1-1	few	CAISESGGNTEAFF	TGTGCCATCAGTGAGTCGGGAGGGAACACTGAAGCTTTCTTT
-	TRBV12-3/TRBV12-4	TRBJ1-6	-	CASSSLLQGLDPPLHF	TGTGCCAGCAGTTCCCTCTTACAGGGTTTAGATCCACCCCTCCACTTT
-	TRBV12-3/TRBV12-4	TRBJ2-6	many	CASSGVSGANVLTF	TGTGCCAGCAGTGGGGTGTCTGGGGCCAACGTCCTGACTTTC
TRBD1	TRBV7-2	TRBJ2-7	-	CASSLMAAGTGNYEQYF	TGTGCCAGCAGCTTAATGGCCGCCGGGACAGGGAACTACGAGCAGTACTTC
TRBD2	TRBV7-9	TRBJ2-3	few	CASSFGASGSRTDTQYF	TGTGCCAGCAGCTTTGGCGCTAGCGGTAGTCGCACAGATACGCAGTATTTT
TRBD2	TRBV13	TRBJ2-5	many	CASSLESGGPLETQYF	TGTGCCAGCAGCTTAGAATCGGGGGGGCCTTTAGAGACCCAGTACTTC
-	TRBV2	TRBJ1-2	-	CASSEGQAGYTF	TGTGCCAGCAGTGAGGGCCAGGCGGGCTACACCTTC
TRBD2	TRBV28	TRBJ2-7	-	CASSSFTSGISYEQYF	TGTGCCAGCAGTTCATTCACTAGCGGGATCAGCTACGAGCAGTACTTC
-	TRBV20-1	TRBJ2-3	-	CSARDPLRSGTDTQYF	TGCAGTGCTAGAGATCCGCTACGATCCGGCACAGATACGCAGTATTTT
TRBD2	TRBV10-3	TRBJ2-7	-	CAINAAGIAGVGEQYF	TGTGCCATCAACGCCGCCGGGATAGCGGGAGTGGGTGAGCAGTACTTC
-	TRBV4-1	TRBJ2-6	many	CASSQAGANVLTF	TGCGCCAGCAGCCAAGCTGGGGCCAACGTCCTGACTTTC
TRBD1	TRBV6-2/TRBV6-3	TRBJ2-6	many	CASGQGTGANVLTF	TGTGCCAGCGGACAGGGGACTGGGGCCAACGTCCTGACTTTC
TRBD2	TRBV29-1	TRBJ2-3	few	CSVETPGGADTQYF	TGCAGCGTTGAAACTCCGGGGGGAGCAGATACGCAGTATTTT
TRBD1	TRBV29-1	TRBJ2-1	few	CSAVGTGGINEQFF	TGCAGCGCTGTAGGGACAGGGGGTATCAATGAGCAGTTCTTC
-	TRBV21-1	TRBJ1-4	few	CASSKSKGSGEKLFF	TGTGCCAGCAGCAAGTCAAAAGGGTCGGGTGAAAAACTGTTTTTT